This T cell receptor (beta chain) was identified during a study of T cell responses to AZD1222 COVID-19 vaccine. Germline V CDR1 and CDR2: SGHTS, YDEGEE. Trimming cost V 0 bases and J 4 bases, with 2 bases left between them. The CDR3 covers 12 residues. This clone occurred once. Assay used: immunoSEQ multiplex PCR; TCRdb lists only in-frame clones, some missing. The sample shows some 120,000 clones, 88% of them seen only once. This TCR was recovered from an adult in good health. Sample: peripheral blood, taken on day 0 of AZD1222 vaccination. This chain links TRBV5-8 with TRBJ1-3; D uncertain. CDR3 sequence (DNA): TGTGCCAGCAGCTTGGTCGGAAACACCATATATTTT. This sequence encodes CASSLVGNTIYF.